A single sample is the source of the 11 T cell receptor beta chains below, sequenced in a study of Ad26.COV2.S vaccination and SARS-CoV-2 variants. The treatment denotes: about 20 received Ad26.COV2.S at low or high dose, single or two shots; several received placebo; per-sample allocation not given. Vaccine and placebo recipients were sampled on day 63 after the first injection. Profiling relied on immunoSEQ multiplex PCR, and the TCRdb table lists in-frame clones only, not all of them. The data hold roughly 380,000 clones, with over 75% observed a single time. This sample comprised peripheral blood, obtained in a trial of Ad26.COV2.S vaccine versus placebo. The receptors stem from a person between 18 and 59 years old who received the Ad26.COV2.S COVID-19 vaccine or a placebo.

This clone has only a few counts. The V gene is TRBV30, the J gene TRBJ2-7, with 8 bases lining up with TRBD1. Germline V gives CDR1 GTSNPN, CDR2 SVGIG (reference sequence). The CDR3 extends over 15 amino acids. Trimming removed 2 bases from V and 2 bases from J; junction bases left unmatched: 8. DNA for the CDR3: TGTGCCTGGAGTACTCAGGGGGCCGTAACCTACGAGCAGTACTTC. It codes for CAWSTQGAVTYEQYF. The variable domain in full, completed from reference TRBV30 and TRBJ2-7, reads SQTIHQWPATLVQPVGSPLSLECTVEGTSNPNLYWYRQAAGRGLQLLFYSVGIGQISSEVPQNLSASRPQDRQFILSSKKLLLSDSGFYLCAWSTQGAVTYEQYFGPGTRLTVT.

The CDR3 nucleotides are TGCGCCAGCAGCCAAGATTCGGACGTAAGCACAGATACGCAGTATTTT. Translating it yields CASSQDSDVSTDTQYF. This sequence joins TRBV4-3 and TRBJ2-3, with D uncertain. The CDR3 spans 16 residues. CDR1 LGHNA and CDR2 YSLEER come from the germline V gene. The V gene lost 0 bases and the J gene lost 0 bases, with 10 bases spanning the gap.

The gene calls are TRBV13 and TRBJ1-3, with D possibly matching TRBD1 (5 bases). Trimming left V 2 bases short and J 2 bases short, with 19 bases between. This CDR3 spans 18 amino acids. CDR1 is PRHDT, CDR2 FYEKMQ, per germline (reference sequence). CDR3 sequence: CASSLRMVLGDPGNTIYF. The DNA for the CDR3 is TGTGCCAGCAGCTTAAGAATGGTTCTGGGGGACCCTGGAAACACCATATATTTT.

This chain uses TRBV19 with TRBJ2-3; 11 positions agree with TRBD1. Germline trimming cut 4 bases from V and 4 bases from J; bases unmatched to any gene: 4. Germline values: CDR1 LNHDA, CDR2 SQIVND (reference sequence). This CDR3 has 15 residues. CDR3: CASSKDRGQSDTQYF. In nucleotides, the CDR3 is TGTGCCAGTAGTAAGGACAGGGGGCAGTCAGATACGCAGTATTTT.

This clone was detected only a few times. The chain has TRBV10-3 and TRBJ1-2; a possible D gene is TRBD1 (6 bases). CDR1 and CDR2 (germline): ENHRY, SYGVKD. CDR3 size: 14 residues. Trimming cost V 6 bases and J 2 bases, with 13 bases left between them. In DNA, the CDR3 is TGTGCCATCAGCGAGGGGGTATCGAACTATGGCTACACCTTC. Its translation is CAISEGVSNYGYTF.

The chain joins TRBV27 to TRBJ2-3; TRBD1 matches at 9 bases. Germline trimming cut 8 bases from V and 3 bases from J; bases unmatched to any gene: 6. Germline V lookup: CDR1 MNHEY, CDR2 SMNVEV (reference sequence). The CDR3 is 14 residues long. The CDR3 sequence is CASRRTGVTDTQYF. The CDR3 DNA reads TGTGCCAGCCGCAGGACAGGGGTGACAGATACGCAGTATTTT.

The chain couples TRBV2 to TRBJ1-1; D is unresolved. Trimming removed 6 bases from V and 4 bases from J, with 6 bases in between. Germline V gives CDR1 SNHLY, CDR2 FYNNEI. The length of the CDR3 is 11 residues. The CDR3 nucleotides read TGTGCCAGCAGACAAGCCACTGAAGCTTTCTTT. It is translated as CASRQATEAFF.

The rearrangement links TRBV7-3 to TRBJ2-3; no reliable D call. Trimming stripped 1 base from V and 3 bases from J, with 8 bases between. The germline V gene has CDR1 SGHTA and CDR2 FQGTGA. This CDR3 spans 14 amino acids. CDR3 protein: CASSLRSGTDTQYF. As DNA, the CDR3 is TGTGCCAGCAGCTTAAGGAGTGGTACAGATACGCAGTATTTT.

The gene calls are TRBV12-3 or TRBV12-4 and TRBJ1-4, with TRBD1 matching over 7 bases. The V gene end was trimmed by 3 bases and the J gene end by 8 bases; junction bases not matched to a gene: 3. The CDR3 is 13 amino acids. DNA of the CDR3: TGTGCCAGCAGTTTGACAGGGTGGGAAAAACTGTTTTTT. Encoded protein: CASSLTGWEKLFF.

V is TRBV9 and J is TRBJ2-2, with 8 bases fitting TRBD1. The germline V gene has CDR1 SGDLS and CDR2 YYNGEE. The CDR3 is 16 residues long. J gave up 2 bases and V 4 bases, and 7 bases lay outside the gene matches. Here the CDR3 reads CASSLTGGINTGELFF. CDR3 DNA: TGTGCCAGCAGCCTTACAGGGGGTATTAACACCGGGGAGCTGTTTTTT.

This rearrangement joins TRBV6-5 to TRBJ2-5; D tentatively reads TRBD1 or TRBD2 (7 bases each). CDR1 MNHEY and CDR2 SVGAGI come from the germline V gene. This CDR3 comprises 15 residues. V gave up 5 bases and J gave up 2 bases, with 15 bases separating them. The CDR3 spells CASSQRQGLQETQYF. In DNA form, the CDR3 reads TGTGCCAGCAGTCAACGACAGGGACTACAAGAGACCCAGTACTTC.